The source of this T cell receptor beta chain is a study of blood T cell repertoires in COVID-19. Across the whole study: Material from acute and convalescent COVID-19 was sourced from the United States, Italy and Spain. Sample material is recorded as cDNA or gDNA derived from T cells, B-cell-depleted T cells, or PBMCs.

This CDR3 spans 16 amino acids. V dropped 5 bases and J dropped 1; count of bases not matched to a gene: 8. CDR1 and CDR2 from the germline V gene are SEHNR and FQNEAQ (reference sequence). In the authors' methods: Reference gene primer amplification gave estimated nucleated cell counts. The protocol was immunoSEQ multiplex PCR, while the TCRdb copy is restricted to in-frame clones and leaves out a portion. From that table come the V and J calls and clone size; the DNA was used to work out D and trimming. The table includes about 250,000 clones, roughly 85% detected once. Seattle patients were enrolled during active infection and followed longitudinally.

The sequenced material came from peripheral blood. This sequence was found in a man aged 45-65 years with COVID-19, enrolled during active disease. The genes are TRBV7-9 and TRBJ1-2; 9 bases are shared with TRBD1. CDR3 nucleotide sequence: TGTGCCAGCAGCCAGGACAGGGGACCATATAACTATGGCTACACCTTC. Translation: CASSQDRGPYNYGYTF. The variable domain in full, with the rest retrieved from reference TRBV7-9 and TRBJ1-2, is DTGVSQNPRHKITKRGQNVTFRCDPISEHNRLYWYRQTLGQGPEFLTYFQNEAQLEKSRLLSDRFSAERPKGSFSTLEIQRTEQGDSAMYLCASSQDRGPYNYGYTFGSGTRLTVV.